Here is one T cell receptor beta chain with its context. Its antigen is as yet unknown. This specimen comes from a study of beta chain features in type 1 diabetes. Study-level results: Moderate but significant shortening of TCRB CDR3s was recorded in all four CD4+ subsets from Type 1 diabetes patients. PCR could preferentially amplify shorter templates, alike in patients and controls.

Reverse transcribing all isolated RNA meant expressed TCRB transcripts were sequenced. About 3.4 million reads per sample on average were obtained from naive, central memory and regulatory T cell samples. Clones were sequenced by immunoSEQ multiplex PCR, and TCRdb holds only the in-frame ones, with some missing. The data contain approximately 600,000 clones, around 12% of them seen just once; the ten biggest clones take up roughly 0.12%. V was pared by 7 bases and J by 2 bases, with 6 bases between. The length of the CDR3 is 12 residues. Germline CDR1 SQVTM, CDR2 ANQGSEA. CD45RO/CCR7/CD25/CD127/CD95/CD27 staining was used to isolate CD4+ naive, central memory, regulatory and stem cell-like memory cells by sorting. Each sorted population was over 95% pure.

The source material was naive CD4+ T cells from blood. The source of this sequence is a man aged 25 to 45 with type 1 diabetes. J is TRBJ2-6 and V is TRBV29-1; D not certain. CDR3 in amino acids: CSAPTGANVLTF. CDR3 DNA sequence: TGCAGCGCTCCGACTGGGGCCAACGTCCTGACTTTC.